This TCR beta chain was captured by sequencing in a study of T cells expressing NK-cell markers. Study-wide background: Sorted CD3+CD56+NKG2C+, CD3+CD56+NKG2C- and CD3+CD56-NKG2C+ T cells provided the TCR beta repertoires.

CDR3 length: 14 residues. Using the 5' RACE reads, TCRdb records one entry per CDR3 protein without DNA. Its table records around 100,000 distinct CDR3 sequences. A note on this clonotype: The antigen remains unidentified.

Study observations and caveats: There were four donors in whom these clonotypes also led the CD3+CD56-NKG2C+ fraction. HCMV specificity was not established for the expanded NKG2C+ T cell clones.

The chain combines TRBV12-3 or TRBV12-4 with TRBJ1-3. The sequenced sample was blood T cells: a sorted CD56 or NKG2C T cell subset, CD4+ or CD8+ T cells, or bulk PBMC T cells (not recorded which). The sequence came from a woman aged 18 to 75 in good health. CDR3 sequence reads: CASSPTVSGNTIYF.